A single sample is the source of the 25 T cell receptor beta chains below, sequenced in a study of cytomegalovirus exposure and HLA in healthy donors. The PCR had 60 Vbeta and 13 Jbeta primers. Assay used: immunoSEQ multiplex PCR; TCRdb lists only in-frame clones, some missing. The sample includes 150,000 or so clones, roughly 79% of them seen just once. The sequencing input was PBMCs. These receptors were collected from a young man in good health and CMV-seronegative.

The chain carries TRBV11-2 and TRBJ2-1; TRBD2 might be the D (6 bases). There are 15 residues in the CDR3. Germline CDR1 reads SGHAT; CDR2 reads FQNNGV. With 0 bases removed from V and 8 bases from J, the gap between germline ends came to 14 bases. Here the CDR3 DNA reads TGTGCCAGCAGCTTAGAGGGGCGGGGCGTGGATGAGCAGTTCTTC. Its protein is CASSLEGRGVDEQFF.

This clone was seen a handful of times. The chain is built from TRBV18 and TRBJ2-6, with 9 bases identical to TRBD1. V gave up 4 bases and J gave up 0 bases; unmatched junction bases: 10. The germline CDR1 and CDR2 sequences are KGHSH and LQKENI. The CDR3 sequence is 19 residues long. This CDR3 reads CASSLTMGQGLSGANVLTF. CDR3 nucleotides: TGTGCCAGCTCACTCACGATGGGACAGGGCCTCTCTGGGGCCAACGTCCTGACTTTC.

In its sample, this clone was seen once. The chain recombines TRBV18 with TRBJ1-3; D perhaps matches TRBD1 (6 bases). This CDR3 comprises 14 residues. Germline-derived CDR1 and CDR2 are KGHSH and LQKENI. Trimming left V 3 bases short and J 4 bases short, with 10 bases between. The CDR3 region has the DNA TGTGCCAGCTCACCCGGACAGCAGGGAAACACCATATATTTT. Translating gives CASSPGQQGNTIYF. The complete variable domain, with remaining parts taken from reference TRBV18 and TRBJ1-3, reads NAGVMQNPRHLVRRRGQEARLRCSPMKGHSHVYWYRQLPEEGLKFMVYLQKENIIDESGMPKERFSAEFPKEGPSILRIQQVVRGDSAAYFCASSPGQQGNTIYFGEGSWLTVV.

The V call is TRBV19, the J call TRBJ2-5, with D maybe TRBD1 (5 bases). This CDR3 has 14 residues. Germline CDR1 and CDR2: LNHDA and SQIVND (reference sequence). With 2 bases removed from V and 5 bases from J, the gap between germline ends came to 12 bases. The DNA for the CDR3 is TGTGCCAGTAGTATAACGGACACCAGCGAGACCCAGTACTTC. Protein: CASSITDTSETQYF.

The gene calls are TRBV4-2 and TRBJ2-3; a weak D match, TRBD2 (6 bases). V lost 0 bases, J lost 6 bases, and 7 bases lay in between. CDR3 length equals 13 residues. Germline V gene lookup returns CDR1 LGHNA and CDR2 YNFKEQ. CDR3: CASSQEGRDTQYF. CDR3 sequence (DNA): TGTGCCAGCAGCCAAGAAGGGAGGGATACGCAGTATTTT.

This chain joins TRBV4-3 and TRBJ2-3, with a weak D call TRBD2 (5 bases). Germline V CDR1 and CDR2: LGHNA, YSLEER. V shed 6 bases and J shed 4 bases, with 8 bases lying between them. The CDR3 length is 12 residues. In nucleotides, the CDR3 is TGCGCCAGCAGGGGAGCGGCAGATACGCAGTATTTT. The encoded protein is CASRGAADTQYF.

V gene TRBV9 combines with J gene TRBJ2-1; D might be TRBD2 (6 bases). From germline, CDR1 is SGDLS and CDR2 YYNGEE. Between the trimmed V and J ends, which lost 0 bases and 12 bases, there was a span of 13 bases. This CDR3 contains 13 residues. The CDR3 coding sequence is TGTGCCAGCAGCGTAGGTAGCGGTGCTGCGCAGTTCTTC. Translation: CASSVGSGAAQFF. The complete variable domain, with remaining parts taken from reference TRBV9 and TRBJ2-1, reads DSGVTQTPKHLITATGQRVTLRCSPRSGDLSVYWYQQSLDQGLQFLIQYYNGEERAKGNILERFSAQQFPDLHSELNLSSLELGDSALYFCASSVGSGAAQFFGPGTRLTVL.

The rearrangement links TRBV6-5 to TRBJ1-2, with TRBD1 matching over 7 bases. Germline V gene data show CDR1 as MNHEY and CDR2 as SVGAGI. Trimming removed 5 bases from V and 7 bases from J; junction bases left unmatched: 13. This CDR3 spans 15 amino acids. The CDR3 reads CASSLRQGNSGGYTF. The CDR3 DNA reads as TGTGCCAGCAGTCTTAGACAGGGAAACTCTGGTGGCTACACCTTC.

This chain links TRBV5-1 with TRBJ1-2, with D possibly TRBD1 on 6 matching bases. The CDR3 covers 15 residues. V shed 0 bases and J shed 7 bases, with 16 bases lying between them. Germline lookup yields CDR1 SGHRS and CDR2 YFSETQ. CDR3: CASSLDGQGHLGYTF. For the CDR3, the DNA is TGCGCCAGCAGCTTGGATGGGCAGGGGCATCTTGGCTACACCTTC.

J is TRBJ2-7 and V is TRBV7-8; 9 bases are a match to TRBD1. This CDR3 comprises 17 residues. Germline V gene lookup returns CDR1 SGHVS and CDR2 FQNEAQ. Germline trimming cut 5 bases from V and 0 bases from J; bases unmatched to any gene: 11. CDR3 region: CASSLYSAGQGSYEQYF. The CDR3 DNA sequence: TGTGCCAGCAGCCTTTATTCCGCGGGACAGGGCTCCTACGAGCAGTACTTC.

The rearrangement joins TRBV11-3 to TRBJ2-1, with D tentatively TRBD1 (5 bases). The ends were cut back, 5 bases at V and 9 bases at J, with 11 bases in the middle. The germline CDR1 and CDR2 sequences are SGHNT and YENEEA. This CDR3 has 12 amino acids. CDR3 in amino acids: CASSPPQGEQFF. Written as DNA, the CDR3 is TGTGCCAGCAGCCCACCGCAGGGTGAGCAGTTCTTC.

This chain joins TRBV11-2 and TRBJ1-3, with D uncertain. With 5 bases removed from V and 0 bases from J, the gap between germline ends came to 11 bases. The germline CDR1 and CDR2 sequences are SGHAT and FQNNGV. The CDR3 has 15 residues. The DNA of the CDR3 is TGTGCCAGCAGCCTCGAGTTCGCCTCTGGAAACACCATATATTTT. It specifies CASSLEFASGNTIYF.

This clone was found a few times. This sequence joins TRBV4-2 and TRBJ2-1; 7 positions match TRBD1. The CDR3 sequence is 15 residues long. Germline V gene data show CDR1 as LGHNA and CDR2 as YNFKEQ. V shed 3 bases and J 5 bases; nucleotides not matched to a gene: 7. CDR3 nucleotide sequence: TGTGCCAGCAGCCAGGCGAGACAGGGTAACAATGAGCAGTTCTTC. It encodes CASSQARQGNNEQFF.

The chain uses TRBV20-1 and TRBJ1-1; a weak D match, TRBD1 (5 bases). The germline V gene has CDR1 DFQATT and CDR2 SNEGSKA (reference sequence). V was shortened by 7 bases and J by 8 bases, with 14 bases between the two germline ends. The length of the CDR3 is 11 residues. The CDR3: CSGIVGVEAFF. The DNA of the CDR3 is TGCAGTGGGATTGTAGGGGTCGAAGCTTTCTTT.

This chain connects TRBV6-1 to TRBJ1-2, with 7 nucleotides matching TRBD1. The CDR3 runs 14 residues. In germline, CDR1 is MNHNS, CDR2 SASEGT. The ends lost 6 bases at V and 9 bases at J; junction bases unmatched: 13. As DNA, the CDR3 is TGTGCCAGCAGAAGCGGACAGGCCCCTTATCGCTACACCTTC. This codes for CASRSGQAPYRYTF.

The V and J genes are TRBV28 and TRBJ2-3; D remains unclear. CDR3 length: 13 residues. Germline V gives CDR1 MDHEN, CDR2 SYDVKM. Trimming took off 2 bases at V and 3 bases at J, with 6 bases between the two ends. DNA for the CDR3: TGTGCCAGCAGTTTAGCCACTACAGATACGCAGTATTTT. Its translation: CASSLATTDTQYF.

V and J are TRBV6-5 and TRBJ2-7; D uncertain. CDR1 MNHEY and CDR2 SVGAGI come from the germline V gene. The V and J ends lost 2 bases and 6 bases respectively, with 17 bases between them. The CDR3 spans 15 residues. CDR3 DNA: TGTGCCAGCAGTTACGGGCAGTTTGGTCCAAGCGAGCAGTACTTC. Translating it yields CASSYGQFGPSEQYF.

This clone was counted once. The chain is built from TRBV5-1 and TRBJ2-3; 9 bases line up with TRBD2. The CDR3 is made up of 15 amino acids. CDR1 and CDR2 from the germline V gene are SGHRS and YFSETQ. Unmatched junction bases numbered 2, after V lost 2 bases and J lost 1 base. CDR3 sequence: CASSLLAGGTDTQYF. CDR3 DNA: TGCGCCAGCAGCTTATTAGCGGGAGGCACAGATACGCAGTATTTT.

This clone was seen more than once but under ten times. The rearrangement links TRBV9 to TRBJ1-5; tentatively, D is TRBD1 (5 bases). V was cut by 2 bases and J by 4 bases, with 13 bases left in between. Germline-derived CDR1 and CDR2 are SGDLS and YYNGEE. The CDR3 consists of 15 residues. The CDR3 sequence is CASSVGGGRNQPQHF. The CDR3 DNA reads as TGTGCCAGCAGCGTCGGGGGTGGAAGGAATCAGCCCCAGCATTTT.

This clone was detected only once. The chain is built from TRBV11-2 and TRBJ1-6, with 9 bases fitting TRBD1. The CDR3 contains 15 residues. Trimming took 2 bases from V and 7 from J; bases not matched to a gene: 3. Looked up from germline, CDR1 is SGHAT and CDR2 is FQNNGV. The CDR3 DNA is TGTGCCAGCAGCTTATCCGGGACAGGGAATTCACCCCTCCACTTT. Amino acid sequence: CASSLSGTGNSPLHF.

The CDR3 DNA sequence: TGTGCCAGCAGTTTTGGGCGGCAGAGCGGGACTATTGTCGGTACGCAGTATTTT. It yields the protein CASSFGRQSGTIVGTQYF. This chain connects TRBV27 to TRBJ2-3, with 7 bases identical to TRBD2. The germline V gene encodes CDR1 MNHEY and CDR2 SMNVEV (reference sequence). The V and J ends lost 3 bases and 8 bases, in that order; junction bases with no gene match: 20. The CDR3 covers 18 residues.

The CDR3 sequence is CASSINPAGGPSEQFF. The DNA of the CDR3 is TGTGCCAGTAGTATTAACCCAGCGGGAGGGCCTAGTGAGCAGTTCTTC. The V call is TRBV19, the J call TRBJ2-1; TRBD2 matches at 10 bases. Germline loops: CDR1 LNHDA, CDR2 SQIVND (reference sequence). The V gene end was trimmed by 3 bases and the J gene end by 9 bases; junction bases not matched to a gene: 11. This CDR3 region has 16 residues.

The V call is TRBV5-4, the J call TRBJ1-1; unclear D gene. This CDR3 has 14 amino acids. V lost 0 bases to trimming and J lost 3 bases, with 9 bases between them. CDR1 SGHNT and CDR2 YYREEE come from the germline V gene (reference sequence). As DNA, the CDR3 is TGTGCCAGCAGCTTGGCGGTTATCGACACTGAAGCTTTCTTT. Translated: CASSLAVIDTEAFF. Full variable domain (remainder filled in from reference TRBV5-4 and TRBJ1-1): ETGVTQSPTHLIKTRGQQVTLRCSSQSGHNTVSWYQQALGQGPQFIFQYYREEENGRGNFPPRFSGLQFPNYSSELNVNALELDDSALYLCASSLAVIDTEAFFGQGTRLTVV.

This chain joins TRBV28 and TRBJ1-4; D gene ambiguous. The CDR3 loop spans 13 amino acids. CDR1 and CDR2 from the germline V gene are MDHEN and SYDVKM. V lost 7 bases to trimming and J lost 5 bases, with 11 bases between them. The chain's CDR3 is CASTKSQNEKLFF. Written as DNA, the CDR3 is TGTGCCAGCACCAAGAGCCAAAATGAAAAACTGTTTTTT.

The CDR3 region has the DNA TGTGCCAGCAGCTACGACTGGAAATCCTACGAGCAGTACTTC. This sequence encodes CASSYDWKSYEQYF. The chain employs TRBV5-6 and TRBJ2-7, with no clear D. CDR3 size: 14 residues. Germline lookup yields CDR1 SGHDT and CDR2 YYEEEE. Trimming took off 3 bases at V and 1 base at J, with 11 bases between the two ends.